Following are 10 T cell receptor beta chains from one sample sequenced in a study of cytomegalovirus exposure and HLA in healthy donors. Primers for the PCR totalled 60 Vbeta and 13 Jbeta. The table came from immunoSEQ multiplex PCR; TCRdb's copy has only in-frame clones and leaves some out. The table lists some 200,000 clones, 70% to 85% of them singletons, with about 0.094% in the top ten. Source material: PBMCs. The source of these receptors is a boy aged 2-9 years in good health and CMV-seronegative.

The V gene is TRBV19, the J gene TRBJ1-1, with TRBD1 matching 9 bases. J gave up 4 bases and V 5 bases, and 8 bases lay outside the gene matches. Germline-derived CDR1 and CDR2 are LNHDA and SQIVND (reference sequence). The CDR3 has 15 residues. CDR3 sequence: CASSGTGTESTEAFF. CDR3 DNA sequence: TGTGCCAGTAGTGGGACAGGGACGGAAAGCACTGAAGCTTTCTTT.

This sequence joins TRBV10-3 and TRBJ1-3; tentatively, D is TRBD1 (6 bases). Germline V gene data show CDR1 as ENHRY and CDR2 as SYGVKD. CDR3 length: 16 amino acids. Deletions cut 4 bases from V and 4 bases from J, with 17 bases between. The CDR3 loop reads CAISAQQGLGGNTIYF. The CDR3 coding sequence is TGTGCCATCAGTGCCCAACAGGGACTAGGGGGAAACACCATATATTTT.

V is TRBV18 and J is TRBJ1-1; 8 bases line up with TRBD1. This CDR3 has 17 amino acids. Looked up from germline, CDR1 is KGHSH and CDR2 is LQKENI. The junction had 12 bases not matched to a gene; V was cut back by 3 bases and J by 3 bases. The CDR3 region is CASSPRGHRGFDTEAFF. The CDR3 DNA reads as TGTGCCAGCTCACCGCGTGGCCACAGGGGGTTTGACACTGAAGCTTTCTTT.

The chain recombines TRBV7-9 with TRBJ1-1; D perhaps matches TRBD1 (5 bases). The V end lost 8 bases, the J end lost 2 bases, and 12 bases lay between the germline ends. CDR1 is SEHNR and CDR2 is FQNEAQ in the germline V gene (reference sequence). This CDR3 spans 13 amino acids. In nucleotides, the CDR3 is TGTGCCAGCTGTGAGGACACCAACACTGAAGCTTTCTTT. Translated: CASCEDTNTEAFF. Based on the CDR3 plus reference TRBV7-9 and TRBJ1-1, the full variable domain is DTGVSQNPRHKITKRGQNVTFRCDPISEHNRLYWYRQTLGQGPEFLTYFQNEAQLEKSRLLSDRFSAERPKGSFSTLEIQRTEQGDSAMYLCASCEDTNTEAFFGQGTRLTVV.

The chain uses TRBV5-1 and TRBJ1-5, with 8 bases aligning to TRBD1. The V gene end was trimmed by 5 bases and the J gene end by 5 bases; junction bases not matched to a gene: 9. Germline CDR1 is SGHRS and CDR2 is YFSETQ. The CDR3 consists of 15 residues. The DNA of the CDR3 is TGCGCCAGCAGGCTCACAGGGGGTAGGGATCAGCCCCAGCATTTT. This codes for CASRLTGGRDQPQHF.

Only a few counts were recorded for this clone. The CDR3: CASSSPGLGADTQYF. The DNA of the CDR3 is TGTGCCAGCAGTTCCCCGGGACTAGGTGCAGATACGCAGTATTTT. V and J are TRBV25-1 and TRBJ2-3; TRBD2 agrees at 8 bases. The germline V gene encodes CDR1 MGHDK and CDR2 SYGVNS. The CDR3 is 15 residues long. J lost 4 bases, V lost 5 bases, and 8 bases had no gene match.

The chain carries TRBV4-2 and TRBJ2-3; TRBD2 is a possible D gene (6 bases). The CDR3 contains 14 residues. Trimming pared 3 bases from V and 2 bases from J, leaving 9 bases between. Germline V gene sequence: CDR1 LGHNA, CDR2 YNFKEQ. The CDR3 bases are TGTGCCAGCAGCCAGGGCGGGGACACAGATACGCAGTATTTT. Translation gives CASSQGGDTDTQYF.

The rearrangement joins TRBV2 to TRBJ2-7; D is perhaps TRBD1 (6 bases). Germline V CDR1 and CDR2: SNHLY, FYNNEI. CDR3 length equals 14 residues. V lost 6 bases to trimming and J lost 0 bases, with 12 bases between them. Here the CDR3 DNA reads TGTGCCAGCAGAGCACAGGGAAACTCCTACGAGCAGTACTTC. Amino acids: CASRAQGNSYEQYF.

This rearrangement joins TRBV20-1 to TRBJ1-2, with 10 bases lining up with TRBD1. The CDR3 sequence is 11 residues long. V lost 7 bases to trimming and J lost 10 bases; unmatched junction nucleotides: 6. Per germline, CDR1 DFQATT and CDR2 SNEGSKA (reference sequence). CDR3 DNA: TGCAGTGGAACCGGGACAGGGGACTACACCTTC. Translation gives CSGTGTGDYTF.

The CDR3 coding sequence is TGTGCCACCAGTACCGACAGGGGGGGTAATTCACCCCTCCACTTT. This encodes CATSTDRGGNSPLHF. The chain joins TRBV15 to TRBJ1-6, with TRBD1 matching over 9 bases. The trim removed 6 bases at V and 6 bases at J, leaving 6 bases unmatched. The CDR3 is made up of 15 amino acids. CDR1 LNHNV and CDR2 YYDKDF come from the germline V gene (reference sequence).